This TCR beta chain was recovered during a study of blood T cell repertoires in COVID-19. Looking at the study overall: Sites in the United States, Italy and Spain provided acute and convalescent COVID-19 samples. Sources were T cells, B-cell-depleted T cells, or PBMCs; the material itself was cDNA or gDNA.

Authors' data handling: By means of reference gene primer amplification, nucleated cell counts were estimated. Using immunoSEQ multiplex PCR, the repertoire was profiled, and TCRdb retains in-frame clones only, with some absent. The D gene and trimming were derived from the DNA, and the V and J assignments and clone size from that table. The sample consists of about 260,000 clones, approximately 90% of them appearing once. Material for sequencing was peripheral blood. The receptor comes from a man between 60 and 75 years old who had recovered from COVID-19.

DNA of the CDR3: TGCAGTGCCTCGCGGGGGGGTGAGCAGTTCTTC. Amino acid sequence: CSASRGGEQFF. This chain uses TRBV20-1 with TRBJ2-1; TRBD2 aligns across 9 bases. CDR3 length equals 11 residues. Germline values: CDR1 DFQATT, CDR2 SNEGSKA (reference sequence). After removal of 6 bases from V and 9 bases from J, the junction contained 3 bases not matched to a gene.